The 22 T cell receptor beta chains reported below all come from one sample, sequenced in a study of blood T cell dynamics during melanoma immunotherapy. Time point denoted: week 3, after first cycle of checkpoint inhibitor. The data were produced by immunoSEQ multiplex PCR, yet TCRdb's version contains in-frame clones alone and is incomplete. Counted here are 5,500 to 9,000 clones, approximately 80% occurring once; the ten biggest clones make up about 14%. The sequences come from blood, collected from a patient treated with checkpoint blockade. Receptors were obtained from a human donor with melanoma.

This clone was observed once. V is TRBV27 and J is TRBJ2-7; D may be TRBD1 or TRBD2 (6 bases each). Germline V lookup: CDR1 MNHEY, CDR2 SMNVEV (reference sequence). The CDR3 has 15 residues. V lost 8 bases and J lost 6, with 23 bases in between. The CDR3 coding sequence is TGTGCCAGCCAAGTTTATTTCGGGGGCCACGGCGAGCAGTACTTC. As protein: CASQVYFGGHGEQYF.

The V gene is TRBV27, the J gene TRBJ1-1, with no clear D. CDR1 and CDR2 (germline): MNHEY, SMNVEV (reference sequence). Between the trimmed V and J ends, which lost 3 bases and 0 bases, there was a span of 5 bases. The CDR3 loop spans 13 amino acids. The CDR3 nucleotides are TGTGCCAGCAGTTTTAGTTTGAACACTGAAGCTTTCTTT. Protein sequence: CASSFSLNTEAFF.

The rearrangement links TRBV5-4 to TRBJ2-5; 10 bases map to TRBD1. Near its end, the DNA agrees better with TRBJ2-7, so the J call may be wrong. The CDR3 extends over 15 amino acids. Germline CDR1 reads SGHNT; CDR2 reads YYREEE (reference sequence). As DNA, the CDR3 is TGTGCCAGCAGCTTACCCGGGACAGGGGTTGACGAGCAGTACTTC. Amino acid sequence: CASSLPGTGVDEQYF.

The V call is TRBV11-1, the J call TRBJ2-3; TRBD2 agrees at 10 bases. V gave up 3 bases and J gave up 1 base; unmatched junction bases: 4. The germline V gene has CDR1 SGHAT and CDR2 FQDESV (reference sequence). The CDR3 contains 16 residues. CDR3 DNA sequence: TGTGCCAGCAGCTTCCGGGGGACTAGCGGCACAGATACGCAGTATTTT. This encodes CASSFRGTSGTDTQYF.

Written as DNA, the CDR3 is TGTGCCAGCCCGCCCCCAGGGGGAAGTATCGCCCAGCATTTT. Translating it yields CASPPPGGSIAQHF. This chain uses TRBV6-1 with TRBJ1-5, with 7 bases fitting TRBD1. V lost 8 bases to trimming and J lost 11 bases; unmatched junction nucleotides: 15. The CDR3 runs to 14 residues. The V gene's germline CDR1 is MNHNS and CDR2 SASEGT.

The chain couples TRBV5-5 to TRBJ2-3, with 7 bases fitting TRBD1. CDR1 and CDR2 from the germline V gene are SGHKS and YYEKEE (reference sequence). J gave up 4 bases and V 4 bases, and 3 bases lay outside the gene matches. The CDR3 runs to 13 residues. In DNA form, the CDR3 reads TGTGCCAGCAGCGTCACAGGGGCAGATACGCAGTATTTT. Translation: CASSVTGADTQYF.

The V call is TRBV9, the J call TRBJ1-1, with a possible D match to TRBD1 (5 bases). This CDR3 region has 17 residues. V was cut by 0 bases and J by 2 bases, with 17 bases left in between. The germline V gene has CDR1 SGDLS and CDR2 YYNGEE. In DNA, the CDR3 is TGTGCCAGCAGCGTAGAAGGGGACGGCGGAGGTAACACTGAAGCTTTCTTT. The encoded protein is CASSVEGDGGGNTEAFF. The whole variable domain, filled in from reference TRBV9 and TRBJ1-1, reads DSGVTQTPKHLITATGQRVTLRCSPRSGDLSVYWYQQSLDQGLQFLIQYYNGEERAKGNILERFSAQQFPDLHSELNLSSLELGDSALYFCASSVEGDGGGNTEAFFGQGTRLTVV.

The chain is built from TRBV9 and TRBJ2-3, with D hard to call. V gave up 2 bases and J gave up 10 bases, with 8 bases separating them. This CDR3 comprises 11 residues. Germline V gene lookup returns CDR1 SGDLS and CDR2 YYNGEE. The chain's CDR3 is CASSVGGAQYF. CDR3 in DNA: TGTGCCAGCAGCGTCGGTGGGGCGCAGTATTTT.

The chain has TRBV6-1 and TRBJ2-3; maybe TRBD2 (5 bases). The CDR3 runs to 16 residues. V dropped 4 bases and J dropped 2 bases, with 16 bases sitting between them. The germline V gene has CDR1 MNHNS and CDR2 SASEGT. DNA of the CDR3: TGTGCCAGCAGTGGCGCCTTCGAGAGGGCCACAGATACGCAGTATTTT. Protein product: CASSGAFERATDTQYF.

This clone is a singleton in its sample. The CDR3 loop is CASSPGGLSTEAFF. As DNA, the CDR3 is TGTGCCAGCAGCCCTGGAGGGCTCAGCACTGAAGCTTTCTTT. The V gene is TRBV6-1, the J gene TRBJ1-1; D ambiguous. Per germline, CDR1 MNHNS and CDR2 SASEGT. The CDR3 has 14 amino acids. V lost 6 bases and J lost 4, with 15 bases in between.

This chain connects TRBV23-1 to TRBJ1-1; D might be TRBD1 (5 bases). TRBV23-1 is an open reading frame, and its role is uncertain. The CDR3 sequence is 16 residues long. Trimming cost V 2 bases and J 3 bases, with 16 bases left between them. The CDR3 nucleotides read TGCGCCAGCAGTCAACTTCGGCCGGGACCCCACACTGAAGCTTTCTTT. Protein: CASSQLRPGPHTEAFF.

The chain uses TRBV4-1 and TRBJ2-3; D gene unclear. The length of the CDR3 is 14 residues. Trimming stripped 0 bases from V and 4 bases from J, with 8 bases between. Looked up from germline, CDR1 is MGHRA and CDR2 is YSYEKL. DNA of the CDR3: TGCGCCAGCAGCCAAGACCCGGGCTCAGATACGCAGTATTTT. It translates to CASSQDPGSDTQYF.

The chain uses TRBV2 and TRBJ1-5; D unclear. The CDR3 has 15 residues. Per the germline V gene, CDR1 is SNHLY and CDR2 is FYNNEI. Trimming took 3 bases from V and 1 from J, leaving 10 bases between them. The CDR3 nucleotides are TGTGCCAGCAGTGATGACGGAGGGAGCAATCAGCCCCAGCATTTT. It specifies CASSDDGGSNQPQHF.

V usage is TRBV9 and J usage is TRBJ2-1; 15 bases match TRBD2. The CDR3 sequence is 15 residues long. V trimming: 4 bases; J trimming: 8 bases; junction bases outside the gene matches: 4. CDR1 is SGDLS and CDR2 is YYNGEE in the germline V gene. The DNA for the CDR3 is TGTGCCAGCAGCTCAAGGACTAGCGGGGGGGATGAGCAGTTCTTC. This sequence encodes CASSSRTSGGDEQFF. The full variable domain, its missing parts supplied by reference TRBV9 and TRBJ2-1, is DSGVTQTPKHLITATGQRVTLRCSPRSGDLSVYWYQQSLDQGLQFLIQYYNGEERAKGNILERFSAQQFPDLHSELNLSSLELGDSALYFCASSSRTSGGDEQFFGPGTRLTVL.

This sequence joins TRBV6-1 and TRBJ1-1; D not certain. Germline lookup yields CDR1 MNHNS and CDR2 SASEGT. Trimming removed 6 bases at V and 0 bases at J, with 14 bases between. The CDR3 has 15 residues. As DNA, the CDR3 is TGTGCCAGCAGCCTAGACATTCCAGTGAACACTGAAGCTTTCTTT. It yields the protein CASSLDIPVNTEAFF.

Only a few counts were recorded for this clone. This rearrangement joins TRBV5-4 to TRBJ2-2; 8 bases line up with TRBD2. CDR1 is SGHNT and CDR2 is YYREEE in the germline V gene (reference sequence). CDR3 length equals 16 residues. V lost 1 base, J lost 4 bases, and 6 bases stayed unmatched. CDR3 DNA: TGTGCCAGCAGCTTGTTGCGGGGGGAGGGCACCGGGGAGCTGTTTTTT. Translating it yields CASSLLRGEGTGELFF.

The chain joins TRBV7-9 to TRBJ2-5; D not certain. The germline CDR1 and CDR2 sequences are SEHNR and FQNEAQ (reference sequence). Between the trimmed V and J ends, which lost 3 bases and 0 bases, there was a span of 5 bases. The CDR3 sequence is 13 residues long. CDR3 sequence reads: CASSFPDQETQYF. The CDR3 region has the DNA TGTGCCAGCAGCTTCCCAGACCAAGAGACCCAGTACTTC.

The chain carries TRBV11-3 and TRBJ2-1; a possible D gene is TRBD2 (6 bases). Trimming cost V 0 bases and J 10 bases, with 13 bases left between them. CDR3 size: 14 residues. Germline loops: CDR1 SGHNT, CDR2 YENEEA. The CDR3 DNA reads TGTGCCAGCAGCTTAGATCCGTCGGGGGACGAGCAGTTCTTC. Translated: CASSLDPSGDEQFF.

This clone has a single count. The J gene is TRBJ1-5, the V gene TRBV19, with no clear D. Germline CDR1 LNHDA, CDR2 SQIVND (reference sequence). V was clipped by 1 base and J by 0 bases, with 7 bases between them. The CDR3 covers 15 residues. The chain's CDR3 is CASSIGEDSNQPQHF. The CDR3 DNA is TGTGCCAGTAGTATAGGGGAGGATAGCAATCAGCCCCAGCATTTT.

This clone was observed a handful of times. This chain joins TRBV6-5 and TRBJ1-2; TRBD1 might be the D (6 bases). In germline, CDR1 is MNHEY, CDR2 SVGAGI. With 5 bases removed from V and 5 bases from J, the gap between germline ends came to 12 bases. The CDR3 consists of 13 residues. In DNA form, the CDR3 reads TGTGCCAGCAGTCCCACAGGGAGTTATGGCTACACCTTC. Translated: CASSPTGSYGYTF.

This clone occurred a few times. This chain joins TRBV29-1 and TRBJ1-4; 8 positions agree with TRBD1. V was pared by 3 bases and J by 5 bases, with 14 bases of the junction left unmatched. The CDR3 sequence is 17 residues long. The V gene's germline CDR1 is SQVTM and CDR2 ANQGSEA. The CDR3 spells CSVEDDRGLSKNEKLFF. In DNA, the CDR3 is TGCAGCGTTGAGGATGACAGGGGTCTCTCCAAAAATGAAAAACTGTTTTTT.

This chain uses TRBV6-1 with TRBJ1-5, with TRBD1 as a possible D gene (5 bases). CDR1 is MNHNS, CDR2 SASEGT, per germline. This CDR3 has 15 amino acids. The V and J ends lost 1 base and 0 bases respectively, with 7 bases between them. CDR3 amino acids: CASSEEGYSNQPQHF. Here the CDR3 DNA reads TGTGCCAGCAGTGAAGAGGGGTATAGCAATCAGCCCCAGCATTTT.